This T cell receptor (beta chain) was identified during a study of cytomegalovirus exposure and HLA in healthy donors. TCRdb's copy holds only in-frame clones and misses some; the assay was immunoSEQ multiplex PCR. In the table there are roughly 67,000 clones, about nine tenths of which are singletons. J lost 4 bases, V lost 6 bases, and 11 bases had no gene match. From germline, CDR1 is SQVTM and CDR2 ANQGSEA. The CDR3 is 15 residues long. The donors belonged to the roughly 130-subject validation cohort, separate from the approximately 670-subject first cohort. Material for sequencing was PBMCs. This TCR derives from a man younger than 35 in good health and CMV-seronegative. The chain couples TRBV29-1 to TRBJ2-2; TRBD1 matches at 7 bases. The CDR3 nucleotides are TGCAGCGTGGTCGACAGGGAAGGTCGCACCGGGGAGCTGTTTTTT. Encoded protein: CSVVDREGRTGELFF.